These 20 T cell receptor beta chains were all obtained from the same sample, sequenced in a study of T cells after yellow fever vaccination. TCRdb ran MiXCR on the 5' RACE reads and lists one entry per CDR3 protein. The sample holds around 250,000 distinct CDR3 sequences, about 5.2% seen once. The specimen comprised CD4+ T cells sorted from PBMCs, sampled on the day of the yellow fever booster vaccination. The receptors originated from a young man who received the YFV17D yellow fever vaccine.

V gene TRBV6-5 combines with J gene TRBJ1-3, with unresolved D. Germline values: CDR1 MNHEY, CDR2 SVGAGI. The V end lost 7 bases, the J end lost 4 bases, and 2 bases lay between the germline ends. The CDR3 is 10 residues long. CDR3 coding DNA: TGTGCCAGCATAGGAAACACCATATATTTT. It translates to CASIGNTIYF.

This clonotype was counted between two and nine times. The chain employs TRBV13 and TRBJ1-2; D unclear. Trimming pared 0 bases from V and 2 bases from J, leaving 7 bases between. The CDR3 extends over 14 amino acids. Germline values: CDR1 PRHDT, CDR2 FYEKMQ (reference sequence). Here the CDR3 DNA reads TGTGCCAGCAGCTTAGGGCGGAAAAACTATGGCTACACCTTC. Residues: CASSLGRKNYGYTF.

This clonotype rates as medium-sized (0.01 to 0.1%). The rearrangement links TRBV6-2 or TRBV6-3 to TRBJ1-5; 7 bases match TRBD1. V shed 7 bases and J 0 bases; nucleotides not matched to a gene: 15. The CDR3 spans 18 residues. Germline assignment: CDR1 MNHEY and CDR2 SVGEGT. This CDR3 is CASTSRDRLTYSNQPQHF. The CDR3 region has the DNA TGTGCCAGCACCTCCCGGGACAGACTAACGTATAGCAATCAGCCCCAGCATTTT.

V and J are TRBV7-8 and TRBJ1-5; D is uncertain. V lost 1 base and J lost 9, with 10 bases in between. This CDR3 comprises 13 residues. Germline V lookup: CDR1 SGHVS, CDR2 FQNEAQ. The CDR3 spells CASSLGEHRPQHF. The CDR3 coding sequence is TGTGCCAGCAGCTTAGGGGAGCATAGGCCCCAGCATTTT.

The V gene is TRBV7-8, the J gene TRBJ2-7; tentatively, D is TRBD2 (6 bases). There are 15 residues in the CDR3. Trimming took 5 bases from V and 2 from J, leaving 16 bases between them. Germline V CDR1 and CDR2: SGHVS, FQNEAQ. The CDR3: CASSQTGARTYEQYF. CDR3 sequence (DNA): TGTGCCAGCAGCCAAACGGGAGCCCGGACCTACGAGCAGTACTTC.

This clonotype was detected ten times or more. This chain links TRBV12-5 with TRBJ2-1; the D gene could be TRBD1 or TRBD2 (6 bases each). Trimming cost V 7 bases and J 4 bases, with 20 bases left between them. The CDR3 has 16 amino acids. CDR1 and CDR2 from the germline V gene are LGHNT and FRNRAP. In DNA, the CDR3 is TGTGCTAGTGTCCCCGGGGGCAGCGGCTCTTACAATGAGCAGTTCTTC. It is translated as CASVPGGSGSYNEQFF.

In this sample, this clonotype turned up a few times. The CDR3 sequence is CASSQDGGIEAFF. CDR3 DNA: TGCGCCAGCAGCCAAGATGGGGGAATTGAAGCTTTCTTT. The chain joins TRBV4-1 to TRBJ1-1, with TRBD1 as a possible D gene (5 bases). Trimming cost V 0 bases and J 7 bases, with 9 bases left between them. The CDR3 totals 13 residues. Germline V gives CDR1 MGHRA, CDR2 YSYEKL.

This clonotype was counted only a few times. DNA of the CDR3: TGCGCCAGCAGCCAAGGGGGCCCCGCCCCCTCTCTTTTACACACCTTC. It encodes CASSQGGPAPSLLHTF. The chain joins TRBV4-3 to TRBJ1-2, with D maybe TRBD1 (5 bases). V lost 1 base to trimming and J lost 12 bases, with 24 bases between them. Germline lookup yields CDR1 LGHNA and CDR2 YSLEER. This CDR3 comprises 16 residues.

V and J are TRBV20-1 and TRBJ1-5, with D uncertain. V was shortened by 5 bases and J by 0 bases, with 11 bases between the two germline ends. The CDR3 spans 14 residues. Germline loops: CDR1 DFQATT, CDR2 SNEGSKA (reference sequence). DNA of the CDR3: TGCAGTGCTCAACCGCCTTATAGCAATCAGCCCCAGCATTTT. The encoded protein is CSAQPPYSNQPQHF.

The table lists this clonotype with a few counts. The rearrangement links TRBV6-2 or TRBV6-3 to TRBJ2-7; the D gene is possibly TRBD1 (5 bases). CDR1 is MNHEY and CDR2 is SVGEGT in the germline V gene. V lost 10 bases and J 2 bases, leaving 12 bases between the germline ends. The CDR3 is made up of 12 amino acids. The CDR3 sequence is CATAGRTYEQYV. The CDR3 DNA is TGTGCCACGGCAGGGCGGACCTACGAGCAGTACGTC.

CDR3 sequence: CSARVRTGNEKLFF. The CDR3 DNA reads as TGCAGTGCTAGAGTGAGGACGGGTAATGAAAAACTGTTTTTT. The chain joins TRBV20-1 to TRBJ1-4; D is unclear. The CDR3 sequence is 14 residues long. The V and J ends lost 1 base and 4 bases respectively, with 10 bases between them. Germline CDR1 DFQATT, CDR2 SNEGSKA (reference sequence).

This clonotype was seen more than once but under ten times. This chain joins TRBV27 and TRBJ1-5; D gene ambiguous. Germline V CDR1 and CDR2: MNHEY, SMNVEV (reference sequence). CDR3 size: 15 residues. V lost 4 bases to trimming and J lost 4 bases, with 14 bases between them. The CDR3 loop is CASSSMGPFNQPQHF. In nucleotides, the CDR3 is TGTGCCAGCAGTTCTATGGGCCCTTTTAATCAGCCCCAGCATTTT.

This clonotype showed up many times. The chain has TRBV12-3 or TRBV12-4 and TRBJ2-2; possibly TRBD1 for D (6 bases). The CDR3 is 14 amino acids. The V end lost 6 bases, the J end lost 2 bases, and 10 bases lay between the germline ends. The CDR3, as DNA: TGTGCCAGCAGACCGGGACACAACACCGGGGAGCTGTTTTTT. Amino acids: CASRPGHNTGELFF.

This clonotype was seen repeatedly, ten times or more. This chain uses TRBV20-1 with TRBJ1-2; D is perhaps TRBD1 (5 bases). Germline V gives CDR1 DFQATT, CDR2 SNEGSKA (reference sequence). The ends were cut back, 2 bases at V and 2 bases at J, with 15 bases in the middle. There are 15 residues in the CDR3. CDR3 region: CSARTYGGPNYGYTF. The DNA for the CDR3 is TGCAGTGCTAGAACCTACGGGGGACCAAACTATGGCTACACCTTC.

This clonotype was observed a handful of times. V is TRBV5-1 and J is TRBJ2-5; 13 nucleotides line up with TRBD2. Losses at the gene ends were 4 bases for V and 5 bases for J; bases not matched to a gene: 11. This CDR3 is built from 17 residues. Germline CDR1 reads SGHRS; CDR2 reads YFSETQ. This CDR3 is CASSDGTSGATVETQYF. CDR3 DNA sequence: TGCGCCAGCAGCGACGGGACTAGCGGGGCGACAGTGGAGACCCAGTACTTC.

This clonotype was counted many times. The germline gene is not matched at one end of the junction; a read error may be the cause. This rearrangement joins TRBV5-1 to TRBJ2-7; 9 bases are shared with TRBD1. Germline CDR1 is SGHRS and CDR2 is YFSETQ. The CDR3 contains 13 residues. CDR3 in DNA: TGTGCCAGCAGCTTAGGACAGGGGAACGAGCAGTACTTC. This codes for CASSLGQGNEQYF.

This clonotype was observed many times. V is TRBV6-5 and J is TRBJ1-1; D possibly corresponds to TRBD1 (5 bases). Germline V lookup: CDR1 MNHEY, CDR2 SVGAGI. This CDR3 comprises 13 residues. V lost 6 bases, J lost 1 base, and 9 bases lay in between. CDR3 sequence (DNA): TGTGCCAGCAGAAACGGACAGAACACTGAAGCTTTCTTT. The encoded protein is CASRNGQNTEAFF.

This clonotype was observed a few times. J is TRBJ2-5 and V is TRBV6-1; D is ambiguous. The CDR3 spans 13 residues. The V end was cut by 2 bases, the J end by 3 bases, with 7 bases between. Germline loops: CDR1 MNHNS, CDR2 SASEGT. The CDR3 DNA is TGTGCCAGCAGTGAATCGTATAAAGAGACCCAGTACTTC. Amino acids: CASSESYKETQYF.

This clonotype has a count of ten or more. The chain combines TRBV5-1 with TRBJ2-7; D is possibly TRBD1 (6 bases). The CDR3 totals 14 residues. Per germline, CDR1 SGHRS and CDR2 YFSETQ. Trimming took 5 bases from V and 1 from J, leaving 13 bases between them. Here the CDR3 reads CASSFGTNSYEQYF. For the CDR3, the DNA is TGCGCCAGCAGTTTCGGGACAAATTCCTACGAGCAGTACTTC.

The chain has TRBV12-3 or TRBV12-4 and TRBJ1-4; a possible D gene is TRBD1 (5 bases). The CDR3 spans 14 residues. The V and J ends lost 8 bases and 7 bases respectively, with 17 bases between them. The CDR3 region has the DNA TGTGCCAGCCGCCCCGGGGGGGATTTTGAAAAACTGTTTTTT. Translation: CASRPGGDFEKLFF.